The following is a T cell receptor (beta chain) sequence with its context. The antigen remains unidentified. A junction boundary mismatches the germline segment, possibly from a read error. The Oncomine TCR Beta short-read assay was applied to DNA of cultured CD4+ T cells. One entry per CDR3 protein, called by TCRdb with MiXCR from the PCR reads. The repertoire consists of approximately 20,000 distinct CDR3 sequences, with around 29% occurring once and the leading ten covering about 15%. This specimen belongs to a study of vaccination and CD4 T cells after COVID-19. Treatment: roughly 10-day PBMC culture with coronavirus spike peptide pools or control peptides (ViraFEST assay). Sequencing used cultured CD4+ T cells from blood. The receptor comes from a human donor with COVID-19.

This chain's CDR3 is CASSLGPGLDF. DNA for the CDR3: TGTGCCAGCAGCTTAGGGCCGGGGCTAGACTTC. The chain has TRBV11-3 and TRBJ2-7; TRBD1 or TRBD2 may be the D gene (5 bases each). The CDR3 contains 11 residues. Germline V gene lookup returns CDR1 SGHNT and CDR2 YENEEA.